One and the same sample provided the 2 T cell receptor beta chains below, sequenced in a study of blood T cell repertoires in COVID-19. Sequenced by immunoSEQ multiplex PCR; TCRdb stores in-frame clones only, minus some. Of 200,000 to 300,000 clones detected, around 84% appear once; the ten largest clones hold around 4%. The sample consisted of peripheral blood. The receptors were gathered from a man between 60 and 70 years old with acute or convalescent COVID-19.

This clone was counted between two and nine times. The chain links TRBV7-9 to TRBJ2-5, with D unclear. The V end lost 5 bases, the J end lost 5 bases, and 12 bases lay between the germline ends. Germline V gene data show CDR1 as SEHNR and CDR2 as FQNEAQ (reference sequence). The CDR3 length is 13 residues. DNA of the CDR3: TGTGCCAGCAGCCCTACCCCCAGGGAGACCCAGTACTTC. It is translated as CASSPTPRETQYF.

J is TRBJ1-4 and V is TRBV12-5; 7 nucleotides line up with TRBD1. Germline assignment: CDR1 LGHNT and CDR2 FRNRAP. The CDR3 has 13 amino acids. In DNA, the CDR3 is TGTCCATCCGATCGTGAGGGCAGGGGGAAACTGTTTTTT. It codes for CPSDREGRGKLFF.